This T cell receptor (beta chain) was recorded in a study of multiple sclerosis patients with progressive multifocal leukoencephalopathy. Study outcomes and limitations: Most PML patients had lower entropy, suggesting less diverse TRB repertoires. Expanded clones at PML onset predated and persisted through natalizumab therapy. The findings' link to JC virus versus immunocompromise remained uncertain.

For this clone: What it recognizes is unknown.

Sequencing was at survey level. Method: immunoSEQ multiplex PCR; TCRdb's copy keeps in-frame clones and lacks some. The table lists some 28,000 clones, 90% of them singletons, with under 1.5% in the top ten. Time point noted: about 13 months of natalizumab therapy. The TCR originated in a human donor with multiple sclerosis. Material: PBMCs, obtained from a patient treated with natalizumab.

CDR3: CASSQLAGGYTDTQYF. CDR3 in DNA: TGCGCCAGCAGCCAACTAGCGGGGGGATACACAGATACGCAGTATTTT. This chain uses TRBV4-1 with TRBJ2-3; the match to TRBD2 covers 11 bases. The CDR3 covers 16 residues. Germline CDR1 is MGHRA and CDR2 is YSYEKL. V was pared by 2 bases and J by 2 bases, with 3 bases of the junction left unmatched.